This T cell receptor (beta chain) was observed in a study of patients and donors after allogeneic stem cell transplantation. From the RT-PCR reads, TCRdb called clonotypes with MiXCR, one entry per CDR3 protein. The sample lists under 200,000 distinct CDR3 sequences; nearly 25% were seen once. A few counts support this clonotype. With 4 bases clipped from V and 4 bases from J, the junction kept 11 bases outside the gene matches. Germline CDR1 reads SGHRS; CDR2 reads YFSETQ. This CDR3 has 17 residues. This receptor was obtained from a human donor who was either an allogeneic HSCT recipient or a stem cell or donor lymphocyte infusion donor (not recorded which). It is not recorded whose cells these are; they may come from a transplant donor. Sequencing was performed on blood, either unsorted or a sorted T cell fraction (not recorded which). This chain links TRBV5-1 with TRBJ2-1; 10 positions agree with TRBD1. CDR3 in DNA: TGCGCCAGCAGCCGAAACCGGGACAGGGGACTTTACAATGAGCAGTTCTTC. It is translated as CASSRNRDRGLYNEQFF.